Below, 14 T cell receptor beta chains from the same sample are listed, as sequenced in a study of blood T cells in healthy people across ages. Primed by a sample-barcoded 5' primer and a J-beta primer mix, a second PCR proceeded for about 7 to 12 cycles. Each CDR3 protein gets one entry after TCRdb re-called the 5' RACE reads with MiXCR. The sample gives roughly 1,500,000 distinct CDR3 sequences, roughly 32% of which show up once; about 10% is in the top ten. The material sequenced was blood. The origin of the receptors is a woman aged 25 to 39 in good health.

This chain joins TRBV5-5 and TRBJ1-6; TRBD1 might be the D (6 bases). V dropped 3 bases and J dropped 12 bases, with 7 bases sitting between them. Germline CDR1 and CDR2: SGHKS and YYEKEE (reference sequence). This CDR3 has 11 residues. CDR3 loop: CASSSQGPLHF. The CDR3 DNA reads as TGTGCCAGCAGCTCACAGGGACCCCTCCACTTT.

This clonotype came up a few times. The V call is TRBV3-1, the J call TRBJ2-7; TRBD2 matches 8 bases. Germline V gene data show CDR1 as LGHDT and CDR2 as YNNKEL (reference sequence). This CDR3 contains 15 residues. The V and J ends lost 1 base and 6 bases, in that order; junction bases with no gene match: 8. Here the CDR3 reads CASSQAPGTRSEQYF. The CDR3 DNA sequence: TGTGCCAGCAGCCAAGCCCCCGGGACTAGGAGCGAGCAGTACTTC.

Ten or more counts support this clonotype. The rearrangement uses TRBV4-1 and TRBJ1-1; no clear D gene. The CDR3 has 12 residues. Germline CDR1 is MGHRA and CDR2 is YSYEKL. The V and J ends lost 8 bases and 1 base respectively, with 8 bases between them. The CDR3 nucleotides are TGCGCCAGCTCCGAGCAGAACACTGAAGCTTTCTTT. Residues: CASSEQNTEAFF.

This clonotype showed up just a few times. The J gene is TRBJ1-1, the V gene TRBV20-1; D is uncertain. V was cut by 0 bases and J by 4 bases, with 24 bases left in between. The CDR3 is made up of 18 amino acids. From germline, CDR1 is DFQATT and CDR2 SNEGSKA (reference sequence). The CDR3 DNA sequence: TGCAGTGCTAGAGATTCAGGTGAAGGGATAGTTCGGAGCACTGAAGCTTTCTTT. Translated: CSARDSGEGIVRSTEAFF.

In its sample, this clonotype was seen a few times. This chain links TRBV12-3 or TRBV12-4 with TRBJ1-4; TRBD1 matches 7 bases. This CDR3 contains 14 residues. V gave up 5 bases and J gave up 11 bases; unmatched junction bases: 11. The CDR3 DNA sequence: TGTGCCAGCAGTACACCACAGGGGACGGGGAAACTGTTTTTT. As protein: CASSTPQGTGKLFF.

The chain uses TRBV27 and TRBJ2-1; unclear D gene. Trimming took off 4 bases at V and 8 bases at J, with 15 bases between the two ends. This CDR3 has 14 residues. Germline CDR1 reads MNHEY; CDR2 reads SMNVEV (reference sequence). The CDR3 reads CASSSDQFEDEQFF. Here the CDR3 DNA reads TGTGCCAGCAGTTCGGACCAGTTTGAGGATGAGCAGTTCTTC.

V and J are TRBV7-2 and TRBJ2-1; D ambiguous. CDR1 and CDR2 (germline): SGHTA, FQGNSA. The CDR3 runs 15 residues. V lost 1 base and J lost 9, with 16 bases in between. CDR3 nucleotide sequence: TGTGCCAGCAGCTTAGTTGGTCGGGCTGGTGGTGAGCAGTTCTTC. Amino acids: CASSLVGRAGGEQFF.

Ten or more counts support this clonotype. The V call is TRBV7-2, the J call TRBJ2-7; D could derive from TRBD1 or TRBD2 (6 bases each). The V gene lost 6 bases and the J gene lost 0 bases, with 15 bases spanning the gap. The CDR3 runs to 15 residues. In germline, CDR1 is SGHTA, CDR2 FQGNSA. The CDR3 protein is CASSLEGGSSYEQYF. CDR3 DNA sequence: TGTGCCAGCAGTCTGGAGGGGGGCAGCTCCTACGAGCAGTACTTC.

The chain links TRBV2 to TRBJ1-1; D call uncertain. The germline V gene has CDR1 SNHLY and CDR2 FYNNEI. The CDR3 length is 14 residues. Trimming removed 2 bases at V and 2 bases at J, with 9 bases between. This chain's CDR3 is CASSERGPNTEAFF. DNA of the CDR3: TGTGCCAGCAGTGAAAGAGGGCCCAACACTGAAGCTTTCTTT.

This clonotype was found once. The V and J genes are TRBV4-1 and TRBJ2-5, with D unclear. V lost 6 bases and J 11 bases, leaving 22 bases between the germline ends. CDR3 size: 14 residues. Germline CDR1 and CDR2: MGHRA and YSYEKL. The CDR3 protein is CASRIRPSMNEQYF. CDR3 in DNA: TGCGCCAGCAGGATCCGTCCCTCTATGAATGAGCAGTACTTC.

The gene calls are TRBV7-3 and TRBJ2-7; D tentatively reads TRBD1 or TRBD2 (6 bases each). The CDR3 is 15 amino acids. Germline V lookup: CDR1 SGHTA, CDR2 FQGTGA. Deletions cut 5 bases from V and 2 bases from J, with 16 bases between. CDR3 DNA sequence: TGTGCCAGCAGCCCGGGGGAAGGACAGACCTACGAGCAGTACTTC. Residues: CASSPGEGQTYEQYF.

CDR3 sequence (DNA): TGTGCCAGCTCACCGAGGGGTTCAAGGATAGATACGCAGTATTTT. It is translated as CASSPRGSRIDTQYF. The rearrangement uses TRBV18 and TRBJ2-3; D might be TRBD1 or TRBD2, each matching 5 bases. V lost 3 bases and J lost 5, with 15 bases in between. The V gene's germline CDR1 is KGHSH and CDR2 LQKENI. The CDR3 is made up of 15 amino acids.

The chain joins TRBV7-9 to TRBJ1-2, with D maybe TRBD1 (6 bases). Trimming stripped 5 bases from V and 4 bases from J, with 17 bases between. This CDR3 comprises 15 residues. In germline, CDR1 is SEHNR, CDR2 FQNEAQ (reference sequence). CDR3 loop: CASSLPGGPPYGYTF. The CDR3 nucleotides read TGTGCCAGCAGCCTCCCGGGGGGCCCCCCCTATGGCTACACCTTC.

The rearrangement uses TRBV11-2 and TRBJ2-3; 8 nucleotides line up with TRBD2. Trimming at V came to 5 bases and at J to 2 bases, leaving 6 bases not matched to a gene. The CDR3 contains 15 residues. The germline CDR1 and CDR2 sequences are SGHAT and FQNNGV. Here the CDR3 DNA reads TGTGCCAGCAGCCGTCGGGGGGGGACCACAGATACGCAGTATTTT. Protein sequence: CASSRRGGTTDTQYF.